The 24 T cell receptor beta chains below were found in one sample sequenced in a study of cytomegalovirus exposure and HLA in healthy donors. In the PCR, 60 Vbeta and 13 Jbeta primers were used. Here immunoSEQ multiplex PCR was the method, and the copy in TCRdb shows in-frame clones only, minus some. This table holds 150,000 to 200,000 clones, roughly 80% found once. Sequenced material: PBMCs. All receptors come from a man between 18 and 35 years old in good health and CMV-seropositive.

This clone occurred once. V usage is TRBV14 and J usage is TRBJ2-5; 7 bases agree with TRBD1. The end of the DNA fits TRBJ2-7 better, so the J call may be wrong. There are 14 residues in the CDR3. The germline V gene encodes CDR1 SGHDN and CDR2 FVKESK. CDR3 in amino acids: CASSTRDSSYEQYF. The CDR3 DNA reads TGTGCCAGCAGCACCCGGGACAGCTCCTACGAGCAGTACTTC.

The V gene is TRBV7-9, the J gene TRBJ1-2; D may be TRBD1 (5 bases). The CDR3 extends over 14 amino acids. From germline, CDR1 is SEHNR and CDR2 FQNEAQ (reference sequence). Trimming took off 5 bases at V and 3 bases at J, with 13 bases between the two ends. CDR3 in amino acids: CASSLRQIDYGYTF. The CDR3 DNA reads TGTGCCAGCAGCCTCAGACAGATTGACTATGGCTACACCTTC.

The V gene is TRBV9, the J gene TRBJ2-1; possibly TRBD2 for D (6 bases). This CDR3 spans 15 amino acids. The V and J ends lost 0 bases and 7 bases respectively, with 14 bases between them. CDR1 SGDLS and CDR2 YYNGEE come from the germline V gene. The CDR3 nucleotides are TGTGCCAGCAGCGTAGAGGGCGGGGCGGGGAATGAGCAGTTCTTC. This gives the protein CASSVEGGAGNEQFF. The full variable domain, with the rest looked up from reference TRBV9 and TRBJ2-1, is DSGVTQTPKHLITATGQRVTLRCSPRSGDLSVYWYQQSLDQGLQFLIQYYNGEERAKGNILERFSAQQFPDLHSELNLSSLELGDSALYFCASSVEGGAGNEQFFGPGTRLTVL.

In its sample, this clone was seen once. The chain links TRBV5-1 to TRBJ1-2; TRBD1 matches 8 bases. V lost 4 bases to trimming and J lost 6 bases; unmatched junction nucleotides: 5. The CDR3 has 13 amino acids. CDR1 SGHRS and CDR2 YFSETQ come from the germline V gene. The CDR3 coding sequence is TGCGCCAGCAGCCTGTGGGGACAGGATGGCTACACCTTC. This gives the protein CASSLWGQDGYTF.

This sequence joins TRBV5-6 and TRBJ1-6; a possible D gene is TRBD1 (5 bases). V lost 3 bases, J lost 10 bases, and 11 bases lay in between. Germline values: CDR1 SGHDT, CDR2 YYEEEE. This CDR3 is built from 13 residues. The CDR3 sequence is CASSWAGESPLHF. The DNA of the CDR3 is TGTGCCAGCAGCTGGGCGGGGGAATCACCCCTCCACTTT.

The chain recombines TRBV4-3 with TRBJ2-3; 8 positions match TRBD1. Germline-derived CDR1 and CDR2 are LGHNA and YSLEER. J gave up 4 bases and V 0 bases, and 3 bases lay outside the gene matches. This CDR3 has 15 amino acids. In DNA form, the CDR3 reads TGCGCCAGCAGCCAAGAGGGCAGGGGGCCAGATACGCAGTATTTT. Protein sequence: CASSQEGRGPDTQYF.

The chain recombines TRBV27 with TRBJ2-3; D unclear. The CDR3 contains 13 residues. Deletions cut 5 bases from V and 4 bases from J, with 10 bases between. Germline V lookup: CDR1 MNHEY, CDR2 SMNVEV (reference sequence). The CDR3 loop is CASSLPFADTQYF. The DNA for the CDR3 is TGTGCCAGCAGTCTCCCTTTTGCAGATACGCAGTATTTT.

The CDR3 sequence is CASRRGQGLEAFF. CDR3 bases: TGTGCCAGCAGACGGGGACAGGGGCTGGAAGCTTTCTTT. The V and J genes are TRBV6-5 and TRBJ1-1; 10 bases align to TRBD1. Per the germline V gene, CDR1 is MNHEY and CDR2 is SVGAGI. Trimming cost V 6 bases and J 8 bases; bases outside gene matches: 6. The CDR3 has 13 amino acids.

The rearrangement uses TRBV5-4 and TRBJ2-7; 8 nucleotides align to TRBD1. Germline loops: CDR1 SGHNT, CDR2 YYREEE (reference sequence). The CDR3 sequence is 13 residues long. The V gene end was trimmed by 7 bases and the J gene end by 4 bases; junction bases not matched to a gene: 7. The CDR3 sequence is CASHDRGEYEQYF. The CDR3 bases are TGTGCCAGCCATGACAGGGGAGAGTACGAGCAGTACTTC.

The rearrangement uses TRBV7-9 and TRBJ1-3; no firm D call. V lost 6 bases to trimming and J lost 0 bases, with 12 bases between them. CDR3 length equals 15 residues. The germline V gene encodes CDR1 SEHNR and CDR2 FQNEAQ (reference sequence). CDR3 nucleotides: TGTGCCAGCAGTTCAAAACAGAACTCTGGAAACACCATATATTTT. It encodes CASSSKQNSGNTIYF.

This clone was seen only a few times. The chain recombines TRBV28 with TRBJ1-6, with 8 bases that match TRBD1. This CDR3 is 16 amino acids long. The junction had 5 bases not matched to a gene; V was cut back by 4 bases and J by 3 bases. Germline loops: CDR1 MDHEN, CDR2 SYDVKM. This chain's CDR3 is CASSYRGEFYNSPLHF. In DNA form, the CDR3 reads TGTGCCAGCAGTTACAGGGGGGAGTTCTATAATTCACCCCTCCACTTT.

This clone was counted a few times. The chain combines TRBV6-5 with TRBJ1-2; 7 bases align to TRBD1. This CDR3 has 13 amino acids. Trimming removed 5 bases from V and 8 bases from J; junction bases left unmatched: 8. CDR1 and CDR2 from the germline V gene are MNHEY and SVGAGI. The CDR3, as DNA: TGTGCCAGCAGTGTAACAGGGGAAAACGGCTACACCTTC. This gives the protein CASSVTGENGYTF.

The chain carries TRBV13 and TRBJ1-2; possibly TRBD1 for D (6 bases). The CDR3 covers 14 residues. Germline CDR1 and CDR2: PRHDT and FYEKMQ (reference sequence). V lost 5 bases, J lost 7 bases, and 17 bases lay in between. CDR3 in amino acids: CASSARVGAGGYTF. CDR3 nucleotides: TGTGCCAGCAGCGCCCGAGTGGGGGCGGGTGGCTACACCTTC.

The chain recombines TRBV9 with TRBJ1-5; TRBD1 aligns across 10 bases. The germline CDR1 and CDR2 sequences are SGDLS and YYNGEE. Unmatched junction bases numbered 0, after V lost 7 bases and J lost 5 bases. This CDR3 comprises 12 residues. Here the CDR3 DNA reads TGTGCCAGCGGACAGGGGGATCAGCCCCAGCATTTT. Its translation is CASGQGDQPQHF.

The rearrangement joins TRBV30 to TRBJ2-5; D perhaps matches TRBD1 (7 bases). V lost 7 bases and J 2 bases, leaving 11 bases between the germline ends. Germline CDR1 reads GTSNPN; CDR2 reads SVGIG (reference sequence). The CDR3 is 12 residues long. The CDR3 loop is CASEGQQETQYF. The CDR3 bases are TGTGCCTCGGAGGGACAGCAAGAGACCCAGTACTTC.

This chain connects TRBV5-1 to TRBJ1-4, with D hard to call. From germline, CDR1 is SGHRS and CDR2 YFSETQ. The CDR3 has 13 amino acids. V lost 5 bases to trimming and J lost 5 bases, with 10 bases between them. As DNA, the CDR3 is TGCGCCAGCAGTTTTGACTCAAATGAAAAACTGTTTTTT. Protein sequence: CASSFDSNEKLFF.

The chain couples TRBV10-3 to TRBJ2-2, with D perhaps matching TRBD1 (6 bases). Germline values: CDR1 ENHRY, CDR2 SYGVKD. V was clipped by 2 bases and J by 0 bases, with 13 bases between them. The CDR3 totals 17 residues. The DNA for the CDR3 is TGTGCCATCAGTGAGGGCAGGGGCCTTCCGAACACCGGGGAGCTGTTTTTT. Translation gives CAISEGRGLPNTGELFF.

The genes are TRBV2 and TRBJ2-3, with D unclear. Germline-derived CDR1 and CDR2 are SNHLY and FYNNEI. The CDR3 is 10 amino acids. V lost 6 bases and J lost 5, with 3 bases in between. CDR3 in DNA: TGTGCCAGCAGGAGAGATACGCAGTATTTT. Its translation is CASRRDTQYF.

This chain uses TRBV14 with TRBJ1-6, with D uncertain. The germline CDR1 and CDR2 sequences are SGHDN and FVKESK. V was trimmed by 0 bases and J by 6 bases, leaving 12 bases between them. This CDR3 region has 16 residues. The CDR3 sequence: CASSQDLHSGNSPLHF. DNA for the CDR3: TGTGCCAGCAGCCAAGATCTCCATTCCGGTAATTCACCCCTCCACTTT.

This chain joins TRBV6-1 and TRBJ2-1; the D gene is possibly TRBD2 (5 bases). With 6 bases removed from V and 7 bases from J, the gap between germline ends came to 16 bases. Germline lookup yields CDR1 MNHNS and CDR2 SASEGT. This CDR3 has 14 residues. DNA for the CDR3: TGTGCCAGCAGGGCGAGAGGGCTAAGGAATGAGCAGTTCTTC. This gives the protein CASRARGLRNEQFF.

This rearrangement joins TRBV23-1 to TRBJ1-1; D uncertain. TRBV23-1 is an open reading frame, and its role is uncertain. Trimming pared 1 base from V and 1 base from J, leaving 4 bases between. The CDR3 spans 13 residues. The CDR3, as DNA: TGCGCCAGCAGTCAATTACAGAACACTGAAGCTTTCTTT. Amino acid sequence: CASSQLQNTEAFF.

The chain employs TRBV19 and TRBJ2-5; 11 bases agree with TRBD2. Germline V gene lookup returns CDR1 LNHDA and CDR2 SQIVND (reference sequence). This CDR3 has 16 amino acids. Trimming at V came to 3 bases and at J to 5 bases, leaving 8 bases not matched to a gene. This CDR3 reads CASSIRLAGRWETQYF. The CDR3 bases are TGTGCCAGTAGTATCCGACTAGCGGGACGGTGGGAGACCCAGTACTTC.

The V gene is TRBV29-1, the J gene TRBJ2-1; 7 bases fit TRBD2. V dropped 4 bases and J dropped 8; count of bases not matched to a gene: 14. Looked up from germline, CDR1 is SQVTM and CDR2 is ANQGSEA. This CDR3 comprises 15 residues. The CDR3 protein is CSVAKGGPKTDEQFF. For the CDR3, the DNA is TGCAGCGTTGCAAAGGGAGGGCCCAAGACCGATGAGCAGTTCTTC.

V and J are TRBV6-6 and TRBJ2-3, with D tentatively TRBD2 (6 bases). CDR3 length: 15 amino acids. V lost 0 bases to trimming and J lost 3 bases, with 10 bases between them. Germline lookup yields CDR1 MNHNY and CDR2 SVGAGI (reference sequence). The CDR3 nucleotides read TGTGCCAGCAGTTACTCGAACCGGGAGACAGATACGCAGTATTTT. Its protein product is CASSYSNRETDTQYF.